Listed below are T cell receptor beta chains from one sample, sequenced in a study of Ad26.COV2.S vaccination and SARS-CoV-2 variants. The method was immunoSEQ multiplex PCR; TCRdb's version includes in-frame clones alone and lacks a portion of them. The sample includes approximately 300,000 clones, about 86% seen only once; the top ten take 1.9%. This specimen was peripheral blood, taken in a trial of Ad26.COV2.S vaccine versus placebo. The receptor source for this set is a person aged 18-65 years who received the Ad26.COV2.S COVID-19 vaccine or a placebo. CDR3s leave out the opening cysteine and the closing phenylalanine or tryptophan.

v_call cdr3_length cdr3_aa
TRBV5-8 11 ASSFGQPYGYT
TRBV10-3 13 AIKNLGTGEGVLT
TRBV4-1 14 ASSGQAGSNTGELF
TRBV18 13 ASSPQQGANYGYT
TRBV7-2 15 ASSLGSGTEVSGKQY
TRBV6-2/TRBV6-3 10 ASSRSTGEQY
TRBV10-1 16 ASSEDSVRGRWSDTQY
TRBV9 12 ASSVGRGAETQY
TRBV28 13 ASIRQGVFAGELF
TRBV6-6 12 ASSYDGRGTEAF
TRBV5-8 12 ASRSRLNTGELF
TRBV2 13 ASSLVLIYSDGAF
TRBV4-3 14 ASSQEGLSNNYGYT
TRBV3-1/TRBV3-2 13 ASSQDLSPGRLQY